These T cell receptor beta chains were read from a single sample in a study of regulatory T cells in long-lasting Graves disease. TCRdb reprocessed the multiplex PCR reads via MiXCR and lists one record per CDR3 protein. The table shows 250,000 to 300,000 distinct CDR3 sequences, with under 20% occurring only once. The same sample was also used in a study of T cells in Graves' hyperthyroidism and ophthalmopathy.

Here the sequenced sample was peripheral blood mononuclear cells (PBMCs), taken at new diagnosis, from a patient treated with antithyroid drugs. The source of these receptors is a woman aged 30 to 39 with Graves disease. The CDR3 runs from the conserved cysteine through the conserved F or W. Each record gives: D gene, V gene, clone size, J gene, CDR3 DNA, CDR3 protein. The D gene is left open where the match is weak. Some rows have no size entry. The others give once, few or many, or a class for an expanded clone.

D: TRBD1
V: TRBV4-1
size: many
J: TRBJ2-5
DNA: TGCGCCAGCAGCCACCAGGGGGATCGAGAGACCCAGTACTTC
CDR3: CASSHQGDRETQYF

D: .
V: TRBV9
size: .
J: TRBJ1-1
DNA: TGTGCCAGCAGCGTAGGTCCAGGGGTAAGAGGAGCTGAAGCTTTCTTT
CDR3: CASSVGPGVRGAEAFF

D: .
V: TRBV5-1
size: many
J: TRBJ1-1
DNA: TGTGCCAGCAGCTTAGGACAGAGATTGAACACTGAAGCTTTCTTT
CDR3: CASSLGQRLNTEAFF

D: TRBD2
V: TRBV12-3/TRBV12-4
size: many
J: TRBJ2-1
DNA: TGTGCCAGCACAACTAGCGGGGGATACAATGAGCAGTTCTTC
CDR3: CASTTSGGYNEQFF

D: .
V: TRBV20-1
size: many
J: TRBJ2-5
DNA: TGCAGTGCTAGAGACACCCACGGAGGGTTAATTGAGACCCAGTACTTC
CDR3: CSARDTHGGLIETQYF

D: TRBD1
V: TRBV28
size: few
J: TRBJ2-7
DNA: TGTGCCAGCAGTCCATCCCTCGGGACAGGGGGCGAGGACGAGCAGTACTTC
CDR3: CASSPSLGTGGEDEQYF

D: .
V: TRBV27
size: many
J: TRBJ1-6
DNA: TGTGCCAGCAAGCTTACTCAGCTAGGACCCCTCCACTTT
CDR3: CASKLTQLGPLHF

D: .
V: TRBV12-3/TRBV12-4
size: many
J: TRBJ2-3
DNA: TGTGCCAGCAGTTTAGGAGGGGCTTTCACAGATACGCAGTATTTT
CDR3: CASSLGGAFTDTQYF

D: .
V: TRBV27
size: many
J: TRBJ1-1
DNA: TGTGCCAGCAGTCCACTACAGGAGAACACTGAAGCTTTCTTT
CDR3: CASSPLQENTEAFF

D: .
V: TRBV6-2/TRBV6-3
size: many
J: TRBJ1-3
DNA: TGTGCCACTAACATGGGAAACACCATATATTTT
CDR3: CATNMGNTIYF

D: TRBD2
V: TRBV3-1
size: .
J: TRBJ2-1
DNA: TGTGCCAGCAGACAGTGGACTAGCGGGAGCAATGAGCAGTTCTTC
CDR3: CASRQWTSGSNEQFF

D: TRBD1
V: TRBV18
size: many
J: TRBJ1-2
DNA: TGTGCCAGCTCACCAGACAGGGGACAATATGGCTACACCTTC
CDR3: CASSPDRGQYGYTF

D: .
V: TRBV7-2
size: many
J: TRBJ1-2
DNA: TGTGCCAGCAGCTTCGGTCTCGACCGGGCTGGTTATGGCTACACCTTC
CDR3: CASSFGLDRAGYGYTF

D: TRBD1
V: TRBV19
size: .
J: TRBJ1-1
DNA: TGTGCCACCTGCGCCGACAGGGGGCTTGGGAACACTGAAGCTTTCTTT
CDR3: CATCADRGLGNTEAFF

D: TRBD1
V: TRBV20-1
size: .
J: TRBJ2-2
DNA: TGCAGTGCTAGAGATCAGGGGGTCGGAGGCACCGGGGAGCTGTTTTTT
CDR3: CSARDQGVGGTGELFF

D: TRBD2
V: TRBV12-3/TRBV12-4
size: many
J: TRBJ2-5
DNA: TGTGCCAGCAGCACGGGACTAGCGAAGACCCAGTACTTC
CDR3: CASSTGLAKTQYF

D: TRBD2
V: TRBV3-1
size: many
J: TRBJ2-1
DNA: TGTGCCAGCAGCCAAAGACTAGCGGGGACCTACAATGAGCAGTTCTTC
CDR3: CASSQRLAGTYNEQFF

D: .
V: TRBV12-3/TRBV12-4
size: many
J: TRBJ2-3
DNA: TGTGCCAGCAGAGATTCCCGGACCAACACAGATACGCAGTATTTT
CDR3: CASRDSRTNTDTQYF

D: .
V: TRBV5-1
size: many
J: TRBJ1-1
DNA: TGCGCCAGCAGCACGTGGTCCCGGGGCCCGATCACGGACACTGAAGCTTTCTTT
CDR3: CASSTWSRGPITDTEAFF

D: .
V: TRBV5-1
size: many
J: TRBJ2-5
DNA: TGCGCCAGCAGCCCTTGGACCGAACAAGAGACCCAGTACTTC
CDR3: CASSPWTEQETQYF

D: .
V: TRBV7-9
size: many
J: TRBJ1-5
DNA: TGTGCCAGCAGCCCGACCGGGACTGTCGATACTCAGCATTTT
CDR3: CASSPTGTVDTQHF

D: .
V: TRBV6-1
size: many
J: TRBJ2-7
DNA: TGTGCCAGTCGGGGACATGACGACGAGCAGTACTTC
CDR3: CASRGHDDEQYF

D: .
V: TRBV29-1
size: many
J: TRBJ2-7
DNA: TGCAGCGTCTCAACTCTCGGGGGATCGACCTACGAGCAGTACTTC
CDR3: CSVSTLGGSTYEQYF

D: .
V: TRBV20-1
size: few
J: TRBJ1-5
DNA: TGCAGTGCTAGCCGGTCAGGGCTTAATCAGCCCCAGCATTTT
CDR3: CSASRSGLNQPQHF

D: .
V: TRBV7-2
size: many
J: TRBJ1-1
DNA: TGTGCCAGCATCCCGGGTCAGGGGAACACTGAAGCTTTCTTT
CDR3: CASIPGQGNTEAFF

D: .
V: TRBV6-2/TRBV6-3
size: .
J: TRBJ2-5
DNA: TGTGCCAGCAGTCTCGGGGTGGGAGGCATACAAGAGACCCAGTACTTC
CDR3: CASSLGVGGIQETQYF

D: .
V: TRBV12-3/TRBV12-4
size: few
J: TRBJ2-7
DNA: TGTGCCAGCAGTTCGAACCGGGGCATCGGTTCCTACGAGCAGTACTTC
CDR3: CASSSNRGIGSYEQYF

D: .
V: TRBV20-1
size: many
J: TRBJ2-2
DNA: TGCAGTGCTGCCCTCAGGAACACCGGGGAGCTGTTTTTT
CDR3: CSAALRNTGELFF

D: .
V: TRBV14
size: .
J: TRBJ2-1
DNA: TGTGCCAGCAGCCAAGAATCGGTCGTCCTCTCCTACAATGAGCAGTTCTTC
CDR3: CASSQESVVLSYNEQFF

D: .
V: TRBV7-2
size: many
J: TRBJ2-6
DNA: TGTGCCAGCAGCCGCACCGGGGCTTCAGGTGGGGCCAACGTCCTGACTTTC
CDR3: CASSRTGASGGANVLTF

D: TRBD1
V: TRBV7-2
size: many
J: TRBJ1-2
DNA: TGTGCCAGCAGCCCGCGACAGGGGGTGGTTTATGGCTACACCTTC
CDR3: CASSPRQGVVYGYTF

D: TRBD1
V: TRBV19
size: many
J: TRBJ1-1
DNA: TGTGCCAGTATGGACAGGGGGTTTGGTAACACTGAAGCTTTCTTT
CDR3: CASMDRGFGNTEAFF

D: TRBD2
V: TRBV7-2
size: .
J: TRBJ2-3
DNA: TGTGCCAGCAGCTTATTAGCCCTAGCGGGGGTCACAGATACGCAGTATTTT
CDR3: CASSLLALAGVTDTQYF